Below are 26 T cell receptor beta chains sequenced from a single sample in a study of blood T cell repertoires in COVID-19. Using immunoSEQ multiplex PCR, the repertoire was profiled, and TCRdb retains in-frame clones only, with some absent. The table records roughly 43,000 clones, roughly 88% of them present only once. Sequenced: peripheral blood. The receptor set was obtained from a human donor in a cohort sampled during active COVID-19.

This chain connects TRBV9 to TRBJ1-6; a weak D match, TRBD1 (6 bases). The V end was cut by 4 bases, the J end by 8 bases, with 22 bases between. Germline assignment: CDR1 SGDLS and CDR2 YYNGEE. The CDR3 is made up of 17 amino acids. The chain's CDR3 is CASSINMGGAMDSPLHF. The CDR3 DNA reads TGTGCCAGCAGCATAAACATGGGGGGGGCTATGGATTCACCCCTCCACTTT.

This sequence joins TRBV27 and TRBJ2-7, with 12 positions matching TRBD1. The CDR3 length is 16 residues. The germline V gene encodes CDR1 MNHEY and CDR2 SMNVEV (reference sequence). Trimming took 5 bases from V and 6 from J; bases not matched to a gene: 11. This chain's CDR3 is CASSLRDRGHISEQYF. The CDR3 DNA follows: TGTGCCAGCAGTCTAAGGGACAGGGGGCATATCAGCGAGCAGTACTTC.

In this sample, this clone turned up a few times. V and J are TRBV28 and TRBJ1-5, with TRBD1 as a possible D gene (5 bases). From germline, CDR1 is MDHEN and CDR2 SYDVKM. This CDR3 has 16 amino acids. V was trimmed by 3 bases and J by 2 bases, leaving 14 bases between them. The CDR3: CASSFTRGGGNQPQHF. CDR3 bases: TGTGCCAGCAGTTTTACTAGGGGAGGGGGCAATCAGCCCCAGCATTTT.

The chain joins TRBV6-6 to TRBJ2-7; TRBD1 aligns across 7 bases. This CDR3 is built from 15 residues. CDR1 and CDR2 (germline): MNHNY, SVGAGI (reference sequence). The V segment lost 5 bases and the J segment 6 bases; nucleotides outside the gene matches: 13. CDR3 DNA sequence: TGTGCCAGCAGTCATACCGGGACAGTTCCGTCCGAGCAGTACTTC. It yields the protein CASSHTGTVPSEQYF.

This rearrangement joins TRBV10-3 to TRBJ2-3; possible D gene TRBD1, 6 bases. The CDR3 contains 16 residues. The V and J ends lost 7 bases and 2 bases respectively, with 19 bases between them. Germline assignment: CDR1 ENHRY and CDR2 SYGVKD. CDR3 in amino acids: CAITQQGSGTTDTQYF. CDR3 DNA sequence: TGTGCCATCACCCAACAGGGCAGCGGAACCACAGATACGCAGTATTTT.

The chain combines TRBV5-1 with TRBJ1-1; perhaps TRBD1 as D (5 bases). Germline CDR1 and CDR2: SGHRS and YFSETQ. The CDR3 is made up of 13 amino acids. V was shortened by 7 bases and J by 8 bases, with 18 bases between the two germline ends. The CDR3 bases are TGCGCCAGCTCCCTCGGGGGTATAACGGAAGCTTTCTTT. Translated: CASSLGGITEAFF.

The chain links TRBV27 to TRBJ2-1; TRBD2 might be the D (5 bases). V shed 4 bases and J shed 4 bases, with 17 bases lying between them. The CDR3 has 16 residues. Germline loops: CDR1 MNHEY, CDR2 SMNVEV (reference sequence). The CDR3 sequence: CASSYRTGGLYNEQFF. The CDR3 DNA reads as TGTGCCAGCAGTTACCGGACTGGCGGGTTGTACAATGAGCAGTTCTTC.

The V and J genes are TRBV5-1 and TRBJ2-3, with TRBD1 matching over 7 bases. CDR1 SGHRS and CDR2 YFSETQ come from the germline V gene. The trim removed 2 bases at V and 1 base at J, leaving 7 bases unmatched. This CDR3 is 16 amino acids long. CDR3 DNA sequence: TGCGCCAGCAGCTTTTATACAGGGGCTGGCACAGATACGCAGTATTTT. Protein: CASSFYTGAGTDTQYF.

DNA for the CDR3: TGTGCCATCAGTGAGTTGGGACAGGGGGGGGTGAATGAGCAGTTCTTC. It encodes CAISELGQGGVNEQFF. The rearrangement joins TRBV10-3 to TRBJ2-1; 11 bases fit TRBD1. After removal of 1 base from V and 7 bases from J, the junction contained 6 bases not matched to a gene. Germline CDR1 and CDR2: ENHRY and SYGVKD. The CDR3 length is 16 residues.

The rearrangement uses TRBV9 and TRBJ1-2; possible D gene TRBD1, 6 bases. The V end lost 4 bases, the J end lost 0 bases, and 13 bases lay between the germline ends. The V gene's germline CDR1 is SGDLS and CDR2 YYNGEE. This CDR3 comprises 15 residues. The CDR3, as DNA: TGTGCCAGCAGCTCCGGGGACATCTCTAACTATGGCTACACCTTC. It yields the protein CASSSGDISNYGYTF.

The chain employs TRBV25-1 and TRBJ1-4, with 7 bases aligning to TRBD1. Germline CDR1 is MGHDK and CDR2 is SYGVNS. V trimming: 3 bases; J trimming: 5 bases; junction bases outside the gene matches: 3. The CDR3 contains 14 residues. The CDR3 protein is CASSDKGANEKLFF. The CDR3 coding sequence is TGTGCCAGCAGTGATAAGGGGGCAAATGAAAAACTGTTTTTT.

This chain joins TRBV5-1 and TRBJ2-3; TRBD1 aligns across 9 bases. Germline V gene sequence: CDR1 SGHRS, CDR2 YFSETQ. The CDR3 contains 16 residues. With V trimmed by 5 bases and J by 2 bases, 9 bases remained unmatched. The CDR3 reads CASRSTGGDPTDTQYF. In DNA form, the CDR3 reads TGCGCCAGCAGATCTACAGGGGGCGACCCCACAGATACGCAGTATTTT.

The V gene is TRBV2, the J gene TRBJ1-1; weak D call: TRBD1 (5 bases). Trimming took off 9 bases at V and 1 base at J, with 15 bases between the two ends. Germline loops: CDR1 SNHLY, CDR2 FYNNEI. The CDR3 sequence is 14 residues long. The CDR3 DNA reads TGTGCCAGTCGCCTTCGGGGGTCGAACACTGAAGCTTTCTTT. Its translation is CASRLRGSNTEAFF.

This clone was observed a single time. This chain links TRBV2 with TRBJ1-2; 8 bases agree with TRBD1. CDR3 length: 14 residues. V gave up 3 bases and J gave up 4 bases; unmatched junction bases: 4. Germline-derived CDR1 and CDR2 are SNHLY and FYNNEI. This chain's CDR3 is CASSEGTGGYGYTF. CDR3 bases: TGTGCCAGCAGTGAGGGGACAGGAGGCTATGGCTACACCTTC.

The chain has TRBV20-1 and TRBJ1-2; D remains ambiguous. Trimming pared 3 bases from V and 4 bases from J, leaving 9 bases between. The CDR3 loop spans 12 amino acids. Looked up from germline, CDR1 is DFQATT and CDR2 is SNEGSKA (reference sequence). CDR3 protein: CSASSSPYGYTF. DNA of the CDR3: TGCAGTGCTAGTTCATCCCCCTATGGCTACACCTTC.

V is TRBV7-3 and J is TRBJ2-3; D uncertain. The V and J ends lost 1 base and 1 base respectively, with 12 bases between them. There are 16 residues in the CDR3. Germline CDR1 reads SGHTA; CDR2 reads FQGTGA. Here the CDR3 reads CASSLISPGGTDTQYF. The CDR3 DNA reads TGTGCCAGCAGCTTAATCAGCCCAGGTGGCACAGATACGCAGTATTTT.

The J gene is TRBJ1-1, the V gene TRBV2, with D possibly TRBD1 on 6 matching bases. V was pared by 3 bases and J by 1 base, with 9 bases between. Germline V gene data show CDR1 as SNHLY and CDR2 as FYNNEI. This CDR3 comprises 14 residues. For the CDR3, the DNA is TGTGCCAGCAGTGAGGGACAACGGAACACTGAAGCTTTCTTT. Protein: CASSEGQRNTEAFF.

The V and J genes are TRBV28 and TRBJ1-1; 9 bases are shared with TRBD1. The CDR3 runs to 14 residues. CDR1 MDHEN and CDR2 SYDVKM come from the germline V gene. V shed 3 bases and J 9 bases; nucleotides not matched to a gene: 8. The CDR3 is CASSLSRGQGKAFF. CDR3 nucleotide sequence: TGTGCCAGCAGTTTGTCGAGAGGACAGGGGAAAGCTTTCTTT.

The V gene is TRBV20-1, the J gene TRBJ2-3; 9 nucleotides align to TRBD2. The junction had 9 bases not matched to a gene; V was cut back by 3 bases and J by 2 bases. This CDR3 comprises 16 residues. The germline gives CDR1 DFQATT, CDR2 SNEGSKA (reference sequence). CDR3 in amino acids: CSASTRLAEPTDTQYF. CDR3 bases: TGCAGTGCTAGTACGAGACTAGCGGAACCCACAGATACGCAGTATTTT.

The genes are TRBV5-6 and TRBJ2-5; D is ambiguous. CDR1 is SGHDT and CDR2 is YYEEEE in the germline V gene. The CDR3 has 13 amino acids. V lost 1 base, J lost 2 bases, and 6 bases lay in between. CDR3: CASSLFPQETQYF. CDR3 bases: TGTGCCAGCAGCTTGTTCCCGCAAGAGACCCAGTACTTC.

CDR3 sequence: CASGPLLGRLSQETQYF. CDR3 DNA: TGTGCCAGCGGACCCCTATTGGGCAGACTAAGCCAAGAGACCCAGTACTTC. This rearrangement joins TRBV2 to TRBJ2-5; weak D call: TRBD2 (5 bases). Per germline, CDR1 SNHLY and CDR2 FYNNEI. V gave up 8 bases and J gave up 1 base, with 23 bases separating them. The CDR3 is made up of 17 amino acids.

The gene calls are TRBV5-1 and TRBJ1-6, with a tentative D call TRBD1 (5 bases). This CDR3 is built from 13 residues. Trimming shortened V by 3 bases and J by 11 bases, and 12 bases separated the two germline ends. Germline V gene sequence: CDR1 SGHRS, CDR2 YFSETQ. For the CDR3, the DNA is TGCGCCAGCAGCTCCTCGGGGGACCCACCCCTCCACTTT. Its protein is CASSSSGDPPLHF.

The chain uses TRBV25-1 and TRBJ2-5; D is unclear. CDR3 size: 16 residues. Germline V lookup: CDR1 MGHDK, CDR2 SYGVNS. Trimming pared 3 bases from V and 5 bases from J, leaving 19 bases between. Here the CDR3 reads CASSDPNSAKRETQYF. In nucleotides, the CDR3 is TGTGCCAGCAGTGACCCGAACTCCGCCAAGAGGGAGACCCAGTACTTC.

The chain combines TRBV30 with TRBJ2-3; 15 positions match TRBD2. Germline CDR1 and CDR2: GTSNPN and SVGIG (reference sequence). The CDR3 runs 14 residues. V shed 5 bases and J 8 bases; nucleotides not matched to a gene: 5. CDR3 bases: TGTGCCTGGGGGACTAGCGGGAGGTACGGTACGCAGTATTTT. This codes for CAWGTSGRYGTQYF.

The genes are TRBV11-3 and TRBJ2-2, with TRBD2 matching over 11 bases. CDR3 length: 16 amino acids. V was clipped by 3 bases and J by 3 bases; unmatched bases: 3. Germline V gene sequence: CDR1 SGHNT, CDR2 YENEEA. The CDR3 protein is CASSFTSGSYTGELFF. The CDR3 coding sequence is TGTGCCAGCAGCTTTACTAGCGGGAGTTACACCGGGGAGCTGTTTTTT. The complete variable domain, with remaining parts taken from reference TRBV11-3 and TRBJ2-2, reads EAGVVQSPRYKIIEKKQPVAFWCNPISGHNTLYWYLQNLGQGPELLIRYENEEAVDDSQLPKDRFSAERLKGVDSTLKIQPAELGDSAVYLCASSFTSGSYTGELFFGEGSRLTVL.

This clone was seen a few times. The CDR3 nucleotides read TGTGCCAGCAGTTTGGAGCAGGGGGCGGGAGAGACCCAGTACTTC. It is translated as CASSLEQGAGETQYF. The rearrangement links TRBV28 to TRBJ2-5, with TRBD1 matching 8 bases. The V gene's germline CDR1 is MDHEN and CDR2 SYDVKM. The ends lost 3 bases at V and 4 bases at J; junction bases unmatched: 7. This CDR3 spans 15 amino acids.